One sample yielded the 27 T cell receptor beta chains listed below, sequenced in a study of shared clonotypes between healthy human individuals. Profiling relied on immunoSEQ multiplex PCR, and the TCRdb table lists in-frame clones only, not all of them. The sample records around 2.5 million clones, approximately 94% being singletons. Sequenced: naive CD4+ T cells from PBMCs. Subset of the sample: CD45RA+ positively selected. All receptors come from a man between 18 and 29 years old in good health. Some clones in this sample may be carry-over from other donors' samples.

This clone was found a few times. At one of its ends the junction is not consistent with the germline gene, which may arise from a read error. The genes are TRBV11-2 and TRBJ2-7, with no clear D. Germline values: CDR1 SGHAT, CDR2 FQNNGV. This CDR3 region has 12 residues. This CDR3 is CASSWAEVNFDF. CDR3 nucleotides: TGTGCCAGCAGCTGGGCCGAGGTCAATTTCGACTTC.

CDR3 nucleotide sequence: TGTGCCAGCAGCCCCAACCCTACGGGGCGGGATACGCAGTATTTT. It encodes CASSPNPTGRDTQYF. The chain has TRBV11-2 and TRBJ2-3; D might be TRBD1 or TRBD2, each matching 5 bases. Trimming took 5 bases from V and 6 from J, leaving 18 bases between them. This CDR3 is built from 15 residues. Germline V gene data show CDR1 as SGHAT and CDR2 as FQNNGV.

A single count supports this clone. This chain connects TRBV7-9 to TRBJ2-3; 10 nucleotides line up with TRBD1. From germline, CDR1 is SEHNR and CDR2 FQNEAQ (reference sequence). V was clipped by 5 bases and J by 1 base; unmatched bases: 9. The CDR3 is made up of 17 amino acids. This CDR3 reads CASSLRGTGERTDTQYF. Here the CDR3 DNA reads TGTGCCAGCAGCCTGAGGGGGACAGGGGAGCGCACAGATACGCAGTATTTT.

The chain uses TRBV19 and TRBJ1-5, with D hard to call. Trimming took 6 bases from V and 0 from J, leaving 9 bases between them. Germline-derived CDR1 and CDR2 are LNHDA and SQIVND (reference sequence). The CDR3 runs to 14 residues. CDR3 DNA sequence: TGTGCCAGTAGCAAGGGTGATAGCAATCAGCCCCAGCATTTT. Translation gives CASSKGDSNQPQHF.

The chain links TRBV28 to TRBJ2-7, with 10 bases matching TRBD1. Germline assignment: CDR1 MDHEN and CDR2 SYDVKM. The CDR3 consists of 15 residues. V gave up 5 bases and J gave up 5 bases; unmatched junction bases: 9. Here the CDR3 DNA reads TGTGCCAGCAGTGCCCCCGTGACAGGGGGCCACGAGCAGTACTTC. Amino acids: CASSAPVTGGHEQYF. The whole variable domain, remainder taken from reference TRBV28 and TRBJ2-7, is DVKVTQSSRYLVKRTGEKVFLECVQDMDHENMFWYRQDPGLGLRLIYFSYDVKMKEKGDIPEGYSVSREKKERFSLILESASTNQTSMYLCASSAPVTGGHEQYFGPGTRLTVT.

V gene TRBV6-6 combines with J gene TRBJ2-5; TRBD1 matches 7 bases. TRBJ2-7 explains the end of the DNA better; the J call may be wrong. The CDR3 runs to 13 residues. CDR1 is MNHNY and CDR2 is SVGAGI in the germline V gene (reference sequence). The CDR3 reads CASSQTGEHEQYF. As DNA, the CDR3 is TGTGCCAGCAGCCAAACAGGGGAGCACGAGCAGTACTTC.

The rearrangement links TRBV21-1 to TRBJ2-5; TRBD2 reflects the table's D call only, with no check against the DNA. TRBV21-1 is annotated as a pseudogene. The CDR3 is 16 residues long. CDR3: CASSKDSGRPEETQYF. For the CDR3, the DNA is TGTGCCAGCAGCAAAGATAGCGGGAGGCCAGAAGAGACCCAGTACTTC.

This chain connects TRBV6-1 to TRBJ2-1, with D perhaps given as TRBD1 or TRBD2 (6 bases each). Germline lookup yields CDR1 MNHNS and CDR2 SASEGT. The CDR3 totals 12 residues. With 6 bases removed from V and 6 bases from J, the gap between germline ends came to 9 bases. The CDR3 protein is CASRGGRNEQFF. CDR3 DNA: TGTGCCAGCAGGGGGGGCCGCAATGAGCAGTTCTTC.

This clone was counted only a few times. This chain uses TRBV6-5 with TRBJ1-1; no firm D call. V was trimmed by 0 bases and J by 4 bases, leaving 15 bases between them. The CDR3 consists of 16 residues. Germline V gives CDR1 MNHEY, CDR2 SVGAGI. The CDR3, as DNA: TGTGCCAGCAGTTACTCCCCGGGCAGGTGGTCCACTGAAGCTTTCTTT. This encodes CASSYSPGRWSTEAFF.

The chain links TRBV2 to TRBJ2-5, with D hard to call. This CDR3 has 14 residues. Germline-derived CDR1 and CDR2 are SNHLY and FYNNEI. V was pared by 8 bases and J by 7 bases, with 20 bases between. The CDR3 sequence is CASQVFTLVGTQYF. DNA for the CDR3: TGTGCCAGCCAGGTCTTCACTCTAGTAGGGACCCAGTACTTC. The complete variable domain, with remaining parts taken from reference TRBV2 and TRBJ2-5, reads EPEVTQTPSHQVTQMGQEVILRCVPISNHLYFYWYRQILGQKVEFLVSFYNNEISEKSEIFDDQFSVERPDGSNFTLKIRSTKLEDSAMYFCASQVFTLVGTQYFGPGTRLLVL.

This chain uses TRBV28 with TRBJ2-1; D tentatively fits TRBD1 or TRBD2 (5 bases each). Germline V lookup: CDR1 MDHEN, CDR2 SYDVKM. The CDR3 contains 16 residues. V was cut by 6 bases and J by 10 bases, with 25 bases left in between. The CDR3 reads CASRIGFVGALGEQFF. The DNA for the CDR3 is TGTGCCAGCAGGATCGGTTTCGTCGGGGCTTTAGGAGAGCAGTTCTTC.

This clone has more than one count but fewer than ten. Distinct nucleotide sequences in the sample also encode this CDR3. The chain links TRBV27 to TRBJ1-5; D is possibly TRBD1 (6 bases). The CDR3 totals 13 residues. The V gene lost 4 bases and the J gene lost 6 bases, with 10 bases spanning the gap. Germline V gene sequence: CDR1 MNHEY, CDR2 SMNVEV (reference sequence). In DNA, the CDR3 is TGTGCCAGCAGTTCCCAGGGGTTTCAGCCCCAGCATTTT. It codes for CASSSQGFQPQHF.

The rearrangement joins TRBV5-1 to TRBJ2-3, with 11 bases lining up with TRBD2. Trimming cost V 2 bases and J 5 bases; bases outside gene matches: 4. The germline CDR1 and CDR2 sequences are SGHRS and YFSETQ. This CDR3 has 15 residues. This CDR3 is CASSFGTSGGDTQYF. The CDR3 DNA follows: TGCGCCAGCAGCTTCGGGACTAGCGGTGGAGATACGCAGTATTTT.

The CDR3 nucleotides read TGTGCCAGTAGTATTCTTGACGGGACTGAAGCTTTCTTT. It specifies CASSILDGTEAFF. J is TRBJ1-1 and V is TRBV19; D call uncertain. The germline V gene encodes CDR1 LNHDA and CDR2 SQIVND (reference sequence). The CDR3 has 13 residues. V lost 3 bases to trimming and J lost 5 bases, with 10 bases between them.

The rearrangement joins TRBV2 to TRBJ1-5, with D unclear. V gave up 7 bases and J gave up 3 bases, with 10 bases separating them. Looked up from germline, CDR1 is SNHLY and CDR2 is FYNNEI. The CDR3 contains 13 residues. The CDR3 sequence: CASKDDYNQPQHF. The CDR3 DNA reads TGTGCCAGCAAGGATGATTACAATCAGCCCCAGCATTTT.

CDR3: CASSPPDRSGNTIYF. The CDR3 DNA reads TGTGCCAGTAGTCCCCCGGACAGATCCGGAAACACCATATATTTT. The chain combines TRBV19 with TRBJ1-3; D possibly corresponds to TRBD1 (6 bases). The ends were cut back, 5 bases at V and 4 bases at J, with 15 bases in the middle. Germline values: CDR1 LNHDA, CDR2 SQIVND (reference sequence). CDR3 length equals 15 residues. The complete variable domain, with remaining parts taken from reference TRBV19 and TRBJ1-3, reads DGGITQSPKYLFRKEGQNVTLSCEQNLNHDAMYWYRQDPGQGLRLIYYSQIVNDFQKGDIAEGYSVSREKKESFPLTVTSAQKNPTAFYLCASSPPDRSGNTIYFGEGSWLTVV.

The V and J genes are TRBV5-1 and TRBJ2-1; D remains ambiguous. Germline assignment: CDR1 SGHRS and CDR2 YFSETQ. The CDR3 extends over 13 amino acids. V was trimmed by 1 base and J by 4 bases, leaving 6 bases between them. The CDR3 loop reads CASSLKQYNEQFF. For the CDR3, the DNA is TGCGCCAGCAGCTTGAAGCAATACAATGAGCAGTTCTTC.

This chain uses TRBV11-2 with TRBJ1-1; 8 bases fit TRBD1. In germline, CDR1 is SGHAT, CDR2 FQNNGV. Trimming removed 7 bases from V and 10 bases from J; junction bases left unmatched: 14. There are 14 residues in the CDR3. The CDR3 bases are TGTGCCAGCACCCTGGACAGGGTGTCTCAAATAGCTTTCTTT. Translated, it gives CASTLDRVSQIAFF.

The chain couples TRBV28 to TRBJ1-6; 7 bases fit TRBD1. The CDR3 is 17 amino acids. The V gene's germline CDR1 is MDHEN and CDR2 SYDVKM. Losses at the gene ends were 4 bases for V and 10 bases for J; bases not matched to a gene: 16. CDR3 nucleotide sequence: TGTGCCAGCAGTTCACCGTCAGGGGGTGCGTTGGGGTCACCCCTCCACTTT. Protein sequence: CASSSPSGGALGSPLHF.

The gene calls are TRBV10-3 and TRBJ2-1; TRBD2 is a possible D gene (6 bases). The CDR3 is 14 residues long. Germline CDR1 reads ENHRY; CDR2 reads SYGVKD. V was clipped by 6 bases and J by 6 bases, with 15 bases between them. The CDR3 region is CAIRTGTQGNEQFF. For the CDR3, the DNA is TGTGCCATCAGAACCGGGACTCAGGGCAATGAGCAGTTCTTC.

This clone has just one count. The chain carries TRBV9 and TRBJ2-1, with D unresolved. The CDR3 has 12 residues. Germline V lookup: CDR1 SGDLS, CDR2 YYNGEE. The V end lost 0 bases, the J end lost 10 bases, and 8 bases lay between the germline ends. CDR3 DNA sequence: TGTGCCAGCAGCGTAGACTGGACCGAGCAGTTCTTC. Its translation is CASSVDWTEQFF.

V usage is TRBV5-1 and J usage is TRBJ2-3; tentative D call: TRBD2 (5 bases). Germline V gene data show CDR1 as SGHRS and CDR2 as YFSETQ. The CDR3 is made up of 18 amino acids. The ends were cut back, 4 bases at V and 0 bases at J, with 21 bases in the middle. The CDR3 sequence is CASSPGSSSRHSTDTQYF. The DNA for the CDR3 is TGCGCCAGCAGCCCCGGAAGTTCTAGCCGGCATAGCACAGATACGCAGTATTTT.

The chain links TRBV7-9 to TRBJ2-3; D remains ambiguous. In germline, CDR1 is SEHNR, CDR2 FQNEAQ (reference sequence). The V end was cut by 5 bases, the J end by 4 bases, with 13 bases between. The CDR3 loop spans 14 amino acids. The chain's CDR3 is CASSPPGGADTQYF. As DNA, the CDR3 is TGTGCCAGCAGCCCCCCCGGCGGAGCAGATACGCAGTATTTT.

The rearrangement uses TRBV12-5 and TRBJ2-5; D is possibly TRBD1 (6 bases). This CDR3 has 15 residues. Germline V lookup: CDR1 LGHNT, CDR2 FRNRAP. Trimming shortened V by 0 bases and J by 2 bases, and 10 bases separated the two germline ends. The CDR3 sequence: CASGLVQGGQETQYF. CDR3 DNA: TGTGCTAGTGGTTTGGTACAGGGCGGACAAGAGACCCAGTACTTC.

In this sample, this clone turned up once. The rearrangement joins TRBV6-5 to TRBJ2-7, with D tentatively TRBD2 (6 bases). CDR1 is MNHEY, CDR2 SVGAGI, per germline. The V and J ends lost 0 bases and 1 base respectively, with 13 bases between them. The CDR3 totals 16 residues. CDR3: CASSYSALTRSYEQYF. For the CDR3, the DNA is TGTGCCAGCAGTTACTCGGCCCTGACTAGATCCTACGAGCAGTACTTC.

V gene TRBV13 combines with J gene TRBJ1-5; D is unclear. The V and J ends lost 5 bases and 2 bases respectively, with 4 bases between them. The CDR3 consists of 12 residues. CDR1 and CDR2 (germline): PRHDT, FYEKMQ (reference sequence). This CDR3 is CASSGGNQPQHF. For the CDR3, the DNA is TGTGCCAGCAGCGGGGGCAATCAGCCCCAGCATTTT.

This clone was detected once. The CDR3 here is CASSLSSGGETQYF. Written as DNA, the CDR3 is TGTGCCAGCAGCTTAAGCAGTGGTGGGGAGACCCAGTACTTC. The chain links TRBV5-5 to TRBJ2-5, with unresolved D. The CDR3 covers 14 residues. Trimming stripped 2 bases from V and 5 bases from J, with 13 bases between. Germline CDR1 reads SGHKS; CDR2 reads YYEKEE (reference sequence).